What follows are 7 T cell receptor beta chains derived from one specimen sequenced in a study of T cell responses to AZD1222 COVID-19 vaccine. The repertoire was sequenced with immunoSEQ multiplex PCR; TCRdb's copy has only in-frame clones and lacks some. The table lists 65,000 to 95,000 clones, 70% to 90% of them singletons, with 10% in the top ten. The sample consisted of peripheral blood, taken 28 days after the second AZD1222 dose. The receptors come from an adult who received the AZD1222 COVID-19 vaccine.

This sequence joins TRBV19 and TRBJ1-6; no definite D call. Trimming shortened V by 3 bases and J by 8 bases, and 8 bases separated the two germline ends. The CDR3 length is 13 residues. CDR1 is LNHDA and CDR2 is SQIVND in the germline V gene (reference sequence). The CDR3 sequence is CASSIQWDSPLHF. The DNA of the CDR3 is TGTGCCAGTAGTATTCAGTGGGATTCACCCCTCCACTTT. The full variable domain, rest sourced from reference TRBV19 and TRBJ1-6, is DGGITQSPKYLFRKEGQNVTLSCEQNLNHDAMYWYRQDPGQGLRLIYYSQIVNDFQKGDIAEGYSVSREKKESFPLTVTSAQKNPTAFYLCASSIQWDSPLHFGNGTRLTVT.

The chain uses TRBV6-5 and TRBJ1-3, with 8 bases identical to TRBD1. This CDR3 has 15 residues. V was pared by 5 bases and J by 2 bases, with 5 bases of the junction left unmatched. The V gene's germline CDR1 is MNHEY and CDR2 SVGAGI. CDR3 sequence reads: CASSTPTGAGNTIYF. CDR3 in DNA: TGTGCCAGCAGTACACCGACAGGGGCTGGAAACACCATATATTTT.

The J gene is TRBJ1-2, the V gene TRBV5-5; 9 nucleotides match TRBD1. Germline V gene lookup returns CDR1 SGHKS and CDR2 YYEKEE (reference sequence). CDR3 length: 18 residues. The J segment lost 1 base and the V segment lost 0 bases, leaving 10 bases of the junction unmatched. The CDR3 DNA reads TGTGCCAGCAGCTTGGCGGGGAACAGGGGGCCGCTTAACTATGGCTACACCTTC. Its translation: CASSLAGNRGPLNYGYTF.

The V call is TRBV5-4, the J call TRBJ1-2; a possible D gene is TRBD1 (5 bases). This CDR3 region has 15 residues. CDR1 and CDR2 from the germline V gene are SGHNT and YYREEE (reference sequence). V lost 0 bases and J 1 base, leaving 10 bases between the germline ends. The CDR3 DNA reads as TGTGCCAGCAGCTTGGTCGGTGGGGGTAACTATGGCTACACCTTC. Translation: CASSLVGGGNYGYTF.

The chain links TRBV3-1 (or the pseudogene TRBV3-2) to TRBJ2-2, with 10 bases matching TRBD1. The germline V gene has CDR1 LGHDT and CDR2 YNNKEL (reference sequence). The CDR3 consists of 14 residues. The J segment lost 7 bases and the V segment lost 4 bases, leaving 3 bases of the junction unmatched. CDR3 coding DNA: TGTGCCAGCAGCCTGGGACAGGGGAACGGGGAGCTGTTTTTT. This codes for CASSLGQGNGELFF.

This rearrangement joins TRBV11-1 to TRBJ2-2; the D gene is possibly TRBD1 (6 bases). CDR1 and CDR2 from the germline V gene are SGHAT and FQDESV (reference sequence). The CDR3 covers 13 residues. V lost 5 bases and J lost 4, with 8 bases in between. CDR3: CASSPQGTGELFF. The CDR3 region has the DNA TGTGCCAGCAGCCCACAGGGCACCGGGGAGCTGTTTTTT.

This sequence joins TRBV6-5 and TRBJ2-3; D is perhaps TRBD2 (5 bases). Trimming took off 6 bases at V and 2 bases at J, with 15 bases between the two ends. The CDR3 consists of 15 residues. CDR1 and CDR2 from the germline V gene are MNHEY and SVGAGI. The CDR3 nucleotides read TGTGCCAGCAGGCCGAGCGGCTTATTCACAGATACGCAGTATTTT. It translates to CASRPSGLFTDTQYF.